This T cell receptor beta chain was found in a study of CD8 T cells in ankylosing spondylitis. V was cut by 4 bases and J by 12 bases, with 17 bases left in between. This CDR3 comprises 14 residues. CDR1 is SGHRS, CDR2 YFSETQ, per germline. MiXCR was run by TCRdb on the 5' RACE reads, yielding one entry per CDR3 protein. The table records under 450,000 distinct CDR3 sequences, about 15% of them present only once. This clonotype was seen a few times. Antigen: not known. Whole-study findings and limits: Seemingly distinctive of ankylosing spondylitis blood was a TCR beta motif formed by eight highly homologous variants.

The clonotype was recovered from a male donor with ankylosing spondylitis. V is TRBV5-1 and J is TRBJ2-6; the D is unclear. The sample comprised blood, either unsorted or a sorted T cell fraction (not recorded which). In nucleotides, the CDR3 is TGCGCCAGCAGCCGAGATGTTTTGGGGTCCGTCCTGACTTTC. Residues: CASSRDVLGSVLTF.